The rows below give T cell receptor beta chains drawn from one sample of a study of T cells in Graves' hyperthyroidism and ophthalmopathy. TCRdb ran MiXCR on the multiplex PCR reads and lists one entry per CDR3 protein. Of a few hundred thousand distinct CDR3 sequences in the sample, more than 15% were seen once. Sequencing was done on a sample of blood. These receptors all come from a woman in her 30s with Graves' ophthalmopathy. CDR3s include the opening cysteine and the closing phenylalanine or tryptophan. Each record gives: J gene, V gene, D gene, clone size, CDR3 DNA, CDR3 protein. D genes are given only for firm matches. The listing skips clone size in some rows; elsewhere it reads once, few, many or a size class.

TRBJ2-5 TRBV20-1 TRBD2 many TGCAGTGCTCAAGGAAGACTAGCGGGAGCAGCAGAGACCCAGTACTTC CSAQGRLAGAAETQYF
TRBJ2-1 TRBV7-2 TRBD1 few TGTGCCAGCATCCCCGACAGGGACGTATTCAATGAGCAGTTCTTC CASIPDRDVFNEQFF
TRBJ1-2 TRBV20-1 . many TGCAGTGCTATCCCATTACAGGAAGTTAACTATGGCTACACCTTC CSAIPLQEVNYGYTF
TRBJ2-5 TRBV10-1 . few TGCGCCAGCAGTGAGGACTATGGCGTGGAGACCCAGTACTTC CASSEDYGVETQYF
TRBJ2-6 TRBV2 . . TGTGCCATCAGTGAATCGGGCAGGGCCGGGGCCAACGTCCTGACTTTC CAISESGRAGANVLTF
TRBJ2-5 TRBV29-1 . . TGCAGCGTTGGTCCAGCCATAGAGACCCAGTACTTC CSVGPAIETQYF
TRBJ1-5 TRBV28 TRBD1 many TGTGCCAGCAGCCCTGGACAGGGGGGACGGCAGCCCCAGCATTTT CASSPGQGGRQPQHF
TRBJ1-2 TRBV20-1 . . TGCAGTGAGTGGGTTAGAAGCTATGGCTACACCTTC CSEWVRSYGYTF
TRBJ2-3 TRBV12-3/TRBV12-4 TRBD2 few TGTGCCAGCAGTTTGGGAGGGCCGGGGGGGGCAGATACGCAGTATTTT CASSLGGPGGADTQYF
TRBJ2-1 TRBV10-3 . . TGTGCCATCAGTCCGACTGAGGGGGCGGGGGAGCAGTTCTTC CAISPTEGAGEQFF
TRBJ1-5 TRBV7-2 . . TGTGCCAGCAGCTTAGAAATCTCGAGCAATCAGCCCCAGCATTTT CASSLEISSNQPQHF
TRBJ2-3 TRBV12-3/TRBV12-4 TRBD1 many TGTGCCAGCAGTCCCCCAGGGGGCGGCACAGATACGCAGTATTTT CASSPPGGGTDTQYF
TRBJ1-6 TRBV12-3/TRBV12-4 TRBD1 . TGTGCCAGCAGTTTAAGGGGGACAGGGCTAAATTCACCCCTCCACTTT CASSLRGTGLNSPLHF
TRBJ2-3 TRBV9 . . TGTGCCAGCAGACCCAACCTGGACAGGGTAGCGGGATCAGGAGATACGCAGTATTTT CASRPNLDRVAGSGDTQYF
TRBJ1-5 TRBV6-1 . . TGTGCCAGCAGTGGGACAGCCGATCAGCCCCAGCATTTT CASSGTADQPQHF
TRBJ2-2 TRBV19 . . TGTGCCAGTAGAGCGATCACCGGGGAGCTGTTTTTT CASRAITGELFF
TRBJ2-2 TRBV19 . . TGTGCCAGTAGTGCCCAAAGTTACACCGGGGAGCTGTTTTTT CASSAQSYTGELFF
TRBJ2-3 TRBV20-1 . many TGCAGTGCTAGAGGGCTAGAAACTATCACGTCGCAGTATTTT CSARGLETITSQYF
TRBJ2-7 TRBV10-3 . . TGTGCCATCAGTGACCCCGACAGCACCTACGAGCAGTACTTC CAISDPDSTYEQYF
TRBJ2-2 TRBV9 . . TGTGCCAGCAGCGTATCAGCCGGGGAGCTGTTTTTT CASSVSAGELFF
TRBJ2-7 TRBV6-1 TRBD1 few TGTGCCAGCAGTGAATGGGACAGCGCCTACGAGCAGTACTTC CASSEWDSAYEQYF
TRBJ2-7 TRBV11-1 . many TGTGCCAGCAGCTTAATCGGGACTGGCTACGAGCAGTACTTC CASSLIGTGYEQYF
TRBJ1-2 TRBV28 . many TGTGCCAGCAGGCGTACTGGCAACTATGGCTACACCTTC CASRRTGNYGYTF
TRBJ2-7 TRBV13 . . TGTGCCAGCAGCTTGTCTAGGGGTACGAGAGAGCAGTACTTC CASSLSRGTREQYF
TRBJ2-5 TRBV7-2 . few TGTGCCAGCAGCGATCTCCAGACCCAGTACTTC CASSDLQTQYF
TRBJ1-4 TRBV7-2 . many TGTGCCAGCAGCACCGGGGCAGGCAATGAAAAACTGTTTTTT CASSTGAGNEKLFF
TRBJ2-5 TRBV7-3 . . TGTGCCAGCAGCTTAACGCAGGGGGAGACCCAGTACTTC CASSLTQGETQYF